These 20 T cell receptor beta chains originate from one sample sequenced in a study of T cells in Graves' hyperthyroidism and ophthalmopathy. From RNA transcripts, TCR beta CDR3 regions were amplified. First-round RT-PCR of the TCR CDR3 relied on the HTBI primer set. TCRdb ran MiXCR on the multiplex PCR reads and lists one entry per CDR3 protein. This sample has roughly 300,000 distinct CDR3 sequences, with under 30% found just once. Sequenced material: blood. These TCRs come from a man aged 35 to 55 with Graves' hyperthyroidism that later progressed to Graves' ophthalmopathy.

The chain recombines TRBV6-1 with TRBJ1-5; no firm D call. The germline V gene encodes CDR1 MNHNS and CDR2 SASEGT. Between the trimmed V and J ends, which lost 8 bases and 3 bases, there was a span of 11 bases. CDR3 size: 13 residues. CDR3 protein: CASEVQDNQPQHF. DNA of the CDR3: TGTGCCAGCGAGGTCCAGGACAATCAGCCCCAGCATTTT.

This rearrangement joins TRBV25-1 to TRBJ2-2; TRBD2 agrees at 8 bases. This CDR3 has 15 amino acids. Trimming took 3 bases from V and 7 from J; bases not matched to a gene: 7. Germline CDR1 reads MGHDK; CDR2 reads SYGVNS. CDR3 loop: CASSESGREVGELFF. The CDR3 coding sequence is TGTGCCAGCAGTGAGAGCGGGAGAGAGGTCGGGGAGCTGTTTTTT.

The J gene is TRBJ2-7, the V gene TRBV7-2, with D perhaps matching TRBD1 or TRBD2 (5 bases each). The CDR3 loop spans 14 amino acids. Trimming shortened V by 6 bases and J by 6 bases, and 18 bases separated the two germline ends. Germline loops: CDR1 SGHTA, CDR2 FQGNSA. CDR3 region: CASSTGTLPVEQYF. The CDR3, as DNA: TGTGCCAGCAGTACCGGGACCCTCCCCGTCGAGCAGTACTTC. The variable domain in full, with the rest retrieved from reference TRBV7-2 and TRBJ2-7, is GAGVSQSPSNKVTEKGKDVELRCDPISGHTALYWYRQSLGQGLEFLIYFQGNSAPDKSGLPSDRFSAERTGGSVSTLTIQRTQQEDSAVYLCASSTGTLPVEQYFGPGTRLTVT.

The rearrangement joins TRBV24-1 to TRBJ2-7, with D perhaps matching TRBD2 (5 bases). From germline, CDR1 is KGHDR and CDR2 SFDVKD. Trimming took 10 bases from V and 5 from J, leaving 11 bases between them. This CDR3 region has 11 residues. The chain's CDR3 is CATGRGNEQYF. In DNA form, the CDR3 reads TGTGCCACTGGGCGAGGGAACGAGCAGTACTTC.

The CDR3 loop is CASSIILRYNQPQHF. The DNA for the CDR3 is TGTGCCAGTAGTATCATCCTGAGATACAATCAGCCCCAGCATTTT. The chain links TRBV19 to TRBJ1-5; unclear D gene. The CDR3 length is 15 residues. Germline V lookup: CDR1 LNHDA, CDR2 SQIVND (reference sequence). Deletions cut 3 bases from V and 3 bases from J, with 12 bases between.

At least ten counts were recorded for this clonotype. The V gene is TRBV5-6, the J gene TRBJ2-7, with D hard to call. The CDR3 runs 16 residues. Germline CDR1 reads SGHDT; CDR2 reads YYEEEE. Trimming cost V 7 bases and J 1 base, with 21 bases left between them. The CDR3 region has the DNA TGTGCCAGCTTCCGAATGGTGTCAGAGACTTCCTACGAGCAGTACTTC. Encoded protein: CASFRMVSETSYEQYF. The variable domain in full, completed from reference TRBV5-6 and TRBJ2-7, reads DAGVTQSPTHLIKTRGQQVTLRCSPKSGHDTVSWYQQALGQGPQFIFQYYEEEERQRGNFPDRFSGHQFPNYSSELNVNALLLGDSALYLCASFRMVSETSYEQYFGPGTRLTVT.

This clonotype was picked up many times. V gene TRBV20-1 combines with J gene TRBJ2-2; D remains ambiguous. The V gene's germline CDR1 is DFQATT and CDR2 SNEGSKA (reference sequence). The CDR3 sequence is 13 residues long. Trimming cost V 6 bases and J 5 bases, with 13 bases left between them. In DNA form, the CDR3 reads TGCAGTGCCCCGCAGACACAAACCGGGGAGCTGTTTTTT. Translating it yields CSAPQTQTGELFF.

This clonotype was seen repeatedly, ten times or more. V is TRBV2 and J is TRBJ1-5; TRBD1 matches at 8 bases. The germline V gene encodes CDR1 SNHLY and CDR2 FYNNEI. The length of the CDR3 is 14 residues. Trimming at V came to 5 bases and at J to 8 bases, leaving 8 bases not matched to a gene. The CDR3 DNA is TGTGCCAGCAGTAACTTCGACAGGGGTGAGCCCCAGCATTTT. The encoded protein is CASSNFDRGEPQHF.

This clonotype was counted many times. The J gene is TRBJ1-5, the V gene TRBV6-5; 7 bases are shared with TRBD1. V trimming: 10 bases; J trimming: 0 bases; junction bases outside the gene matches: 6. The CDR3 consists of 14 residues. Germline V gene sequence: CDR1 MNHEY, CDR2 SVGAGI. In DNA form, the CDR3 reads TGTGCCACCCGAGACAGGGATAGCAATCAGCCCCAGCATTTT. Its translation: CATRDRDSNQPQHF.

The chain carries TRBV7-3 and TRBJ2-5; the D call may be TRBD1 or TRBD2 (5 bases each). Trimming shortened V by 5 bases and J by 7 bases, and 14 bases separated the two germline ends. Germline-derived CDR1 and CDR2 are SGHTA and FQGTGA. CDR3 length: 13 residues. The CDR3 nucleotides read TGTGCCAGCAGCACCACGACAGAGGGGACCCAGTACTTC. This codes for CASSTTTEGTQYF.

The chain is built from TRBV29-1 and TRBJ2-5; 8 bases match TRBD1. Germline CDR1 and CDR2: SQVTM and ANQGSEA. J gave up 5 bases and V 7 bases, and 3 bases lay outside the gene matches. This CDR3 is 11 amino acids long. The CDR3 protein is CSAYRGETQYF. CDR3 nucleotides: TGCAGCGCCTACAGGGGGGAGACCCAGTACTTC.

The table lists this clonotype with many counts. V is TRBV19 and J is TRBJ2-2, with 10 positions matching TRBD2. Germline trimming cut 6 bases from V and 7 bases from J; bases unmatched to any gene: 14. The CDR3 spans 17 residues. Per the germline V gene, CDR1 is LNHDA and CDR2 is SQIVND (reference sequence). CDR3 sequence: CASRSPLSSGRGGELFF. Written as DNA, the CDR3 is TGTGCCAGTAGATCCCCCCTTTCTAGCGGGAGAGGCGGGGAGCTGTTTTTT. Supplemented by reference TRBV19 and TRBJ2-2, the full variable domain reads DGGITQSPKYLFRKEGQNVTLSCEQNLNHDAMYWYRQDPGQGLRLIYYSQIVNDFQKGDIAEGYSVSREKKESFPLTVTSAQKNPTAFYLCASRSPLSSGRGGELFFGEGSRLTVL.

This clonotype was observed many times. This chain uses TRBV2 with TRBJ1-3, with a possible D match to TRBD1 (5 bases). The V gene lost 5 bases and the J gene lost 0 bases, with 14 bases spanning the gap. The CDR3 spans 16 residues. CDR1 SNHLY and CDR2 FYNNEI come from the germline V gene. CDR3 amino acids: CASSRRRQPSGNTIYF. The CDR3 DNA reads TGTGCCAGCAGTCGTAGAAGACAGCCCTCTGGAAACACCATATATTTT.

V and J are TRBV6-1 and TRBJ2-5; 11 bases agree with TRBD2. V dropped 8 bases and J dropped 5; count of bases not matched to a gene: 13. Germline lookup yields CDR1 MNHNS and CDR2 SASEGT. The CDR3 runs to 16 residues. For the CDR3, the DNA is TGTGCCAGCCAGCATAGCGGGGGGGTACCTTCCGAGACCCAGTACTTC. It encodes CASQHSGGVPSETQYF.

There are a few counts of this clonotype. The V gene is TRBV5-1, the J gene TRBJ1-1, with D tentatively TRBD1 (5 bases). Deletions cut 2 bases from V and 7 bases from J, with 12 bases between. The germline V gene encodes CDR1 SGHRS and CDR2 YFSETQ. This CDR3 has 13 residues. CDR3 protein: CASSLGASYEAFF. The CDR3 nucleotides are TGCGCCAGCAGCTTAGGGGCTTCCTATGAAGCTTTCTTT. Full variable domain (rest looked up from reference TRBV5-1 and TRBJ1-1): KAGVTQTPRYLIKTRGQQVTLSCSPISGHRSVSWYQQTPGQGLQFLFEYFSETQRNKGNFPGRFSGRQFSNSRSEMNVSTLELGDSALYLCASSLGASYEAFFGQGTRLTVV.

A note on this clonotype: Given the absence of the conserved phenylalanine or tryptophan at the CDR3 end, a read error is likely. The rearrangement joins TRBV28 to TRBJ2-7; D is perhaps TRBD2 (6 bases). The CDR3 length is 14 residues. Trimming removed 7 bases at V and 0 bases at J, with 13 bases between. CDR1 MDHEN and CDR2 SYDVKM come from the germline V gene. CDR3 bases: TGTGCCAGCAAAAGAGCGGGTCTCTCCTACGAGCAGTACCTC. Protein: CASKRAGLSYEQYL.

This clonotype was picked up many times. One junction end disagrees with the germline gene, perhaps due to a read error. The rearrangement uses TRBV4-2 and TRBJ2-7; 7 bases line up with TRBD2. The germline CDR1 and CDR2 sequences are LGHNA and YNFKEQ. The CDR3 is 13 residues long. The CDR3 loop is CASSQEPAGSSHF. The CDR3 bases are TGTGCCAGCAGCCAAGAGCCAGCGGGGTCCTCCCACTTC.

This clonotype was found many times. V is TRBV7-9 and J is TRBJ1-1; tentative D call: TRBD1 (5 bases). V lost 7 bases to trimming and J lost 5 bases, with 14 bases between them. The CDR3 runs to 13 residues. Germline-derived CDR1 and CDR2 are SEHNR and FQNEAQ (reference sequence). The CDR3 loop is CASITSGRTEAFF. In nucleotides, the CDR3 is TGTGCCAGCATCACCTCGGGGCGGACTGAAGCTTTCTTT.

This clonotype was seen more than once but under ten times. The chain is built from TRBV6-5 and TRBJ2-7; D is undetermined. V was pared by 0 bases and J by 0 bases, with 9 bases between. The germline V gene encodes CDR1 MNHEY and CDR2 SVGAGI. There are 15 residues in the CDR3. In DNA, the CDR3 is TGTGCCAGCAGTTACTCCGGCAGACTCTCCTACGAGCAGTACTTC. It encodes CASSYSGRLSYEQYF.

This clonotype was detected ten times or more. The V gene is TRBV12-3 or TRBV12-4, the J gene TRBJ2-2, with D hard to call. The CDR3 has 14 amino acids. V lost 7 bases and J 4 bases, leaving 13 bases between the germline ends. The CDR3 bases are TGTGCCAGCAACTTTCTGGGAATCACCGGGGAGCTGTTTTTT. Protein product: CASNFLGITGELFF.